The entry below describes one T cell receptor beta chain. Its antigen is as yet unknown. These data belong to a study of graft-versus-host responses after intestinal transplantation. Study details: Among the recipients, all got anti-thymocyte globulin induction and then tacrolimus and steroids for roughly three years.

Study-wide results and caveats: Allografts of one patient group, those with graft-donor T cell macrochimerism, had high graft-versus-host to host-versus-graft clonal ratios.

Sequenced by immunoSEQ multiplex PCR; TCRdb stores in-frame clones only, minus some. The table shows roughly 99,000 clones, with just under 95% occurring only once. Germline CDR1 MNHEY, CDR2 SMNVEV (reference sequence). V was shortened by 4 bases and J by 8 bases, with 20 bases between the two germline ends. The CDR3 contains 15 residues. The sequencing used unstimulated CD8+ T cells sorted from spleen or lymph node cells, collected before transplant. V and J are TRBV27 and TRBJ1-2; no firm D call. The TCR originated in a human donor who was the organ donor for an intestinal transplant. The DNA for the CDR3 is TGTGCCAGCAGTTCTTTAGCCGGCCACAATGACGGCTACACCTTC. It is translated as CASSSLAGHNDGYTF.